The 16 T cell receptor beta chains listed next were all sequenced from one sample in a study of T-cell memory formation after mild COVID-19. TCRdb redid the calling of the 5' RACE reads with MiXCR, one entry per CDR3 protein. The sample shows roughly 310,000 distinct CDR3 sequences, 15% of them seen only once. Sequencing input: PBMCs or a T cell subset sorted from them (not recorded which). The receptors were sampled from a man younger than 35 who had mild COVID-19 (a few samples of this study predate the infection). Cell type and time point are not known.

The chain uses TRBV7-9 and TRBJ2-7, with 7 bases lining up with TRBD1. Trimming removed 6 bases from V and 5 bases from J; junction bases left unmatched: 7. The CDR3 is made up of 13 amino acids. Germline CDR1 SEHNR, CDR2 FQNEAQ (reference sequence). The CDR3 sequence is CASSLTGSHEQYV. The CDR3 region has the DNA TGTGCCAGCAGTCTGACAGGGAGCCACGAGCAGTACGTC.

This clonotype was seen a few times. V is TRBV7-2 and J is TRBJ2-1; 8 positions agree with TRBD2. The trim removed 4 bases at V and 10 bases at J, leaving 9 bases unmatched. This CDR3 has 14 amino acids. From germline, CDR1 is SGHTA and CDR2 FQGNSA. This chain's CDR3 is CASSSGGGYREQFF. In DNA, the CDR3 is TGTGCCAGCAGCTCGGGCGGGGGGTATAGGGAGCAGTTCTTC.

There are a few counts of this clonotype. This chain links TRBV27 with TRBJ1-4; unclear D gene. Germline V gene lookup returns CDR1 MNHEY and CDR2 SMNVEV (reference sequence). The CDR3 is made up of 14 amino acids. The V and J ends lost 4 bases and 8 bases respectively, with 14 bases between them. CDR3 DNA: TGTGCCAGCAGTTACTCCGGGAATGGGGAAAAACTGTTTTTT. Its translation is CASSYSGNGEKLFF.

J is TRBJ2-7 and V is TRBV19; 8 bases are shared with TRBD1. From germline, CDR1 is LNHDA and CDR2 SQIVND (reference sequence). The J segment lost 3 bases and the V segment lost 6 bases, leaving 4 bases of the junction unmatched. This CDR3 contains 13 residues. The CDR3 loop is CASRRGQGYEQYF. DNA of the CDR3: TGTGCCAGTAGGAGAGGACAGGGCTACGAGCAGTACTTC.

The chain has TRBV10-3 and TRBJ2-1, with D possibly matching TRBD1 (5 bases). There are 13 residues in the CDR3. V gave up 3 bases and J gave up 8 bases, with 11 bases separating them. Per the germline V gene, CDR1 is ENHRY and CDR2 is SYGVKD. CDR3 DNA sequence: TGTGCCATCAGTGAAGGGGAACCGGATGAGCAGTTCTTC. Its translation: CAISEGEPDEQFF.

This clonotype showed up just a few times. The chain employs TRBV7-2 and TRBJ2-1, with D hard to call. V lost 3 bases to trimming and J lost 8 bases, with 17 bases between them. This CDR3 is built from 15 residues. In germline, CDR1 is SGHTA, CDR2 FQGNSA. As DNA, the CDR3 is TGTGCCAGCAGCTTGTGGCCTAGAAACTCCCATGAGCAGTTCTTC. It yields the protein CASSLWPRNSHEQFF.

This clonotype was counted between two and nine times. The chain uses TRBV10-1 and TRBJ2-1; the match to TRBD2 covers 8 bases. The CDR3 sequence is 16 residues long. The trim removed 6 bases at V and 5 bases at J, leaving 12 bases unmatched. In germline, CDR1 is WNHNN, CDR2 SYGVQD (reference sequence). CDR3 protein: CASSSVAGLGHNEQFF. In nucleotides, the CDR3 is TGCGCCAGCAGCTCGGTAGCGGGACTAGGCCACAATGAGCAGTTCTTC.

The chain combines TRBV7-2 with TRBJ1-2; no definite D call. CDR1 is SGHTA, CDR2 FQGNSA, per germline. With 5 bases removed from V and 3 bases from J, the gap between germline ends came to 16 bases. CDR3 length: 15 residues. In nucleotides, the CDR3 is TGTGCCAGCAGCGCGTATAACATTGGGGACTATGGCTACACCTTC. Translating gives CASSAYNIGDYGYTF.

This clonotype has ten or more counts. The V call is TRBV10-3, the J call TRBJ2-7; perhaps TRBD1 as D (5 bases). This CDR3 comprises 13 residues. CDR1 is ENHRY, CDR2 SYGVKD, per germline. Trimming stripped 3 bases from V and 4 bases from J, with 10 bases between. The CDR3 sequence is CAISDPKGYEQYF. For the CDR3, the DNA is TGTGCCATCAGTGACCCGAAGGGGTACGAGCAGTACTTC.

In this sample, this clonotype turned up a few times. The chain has TRBV5-1 and TRBJ1-3; D is ambiguous. This CDR3 is built from 14 residues. Trimming pared 1 base from V and 1 base from J, leaving 6 bases between. CDR1 is SGHRS and CDR2 is YFSETQ in the germline V gene. CDR3 loop: CASSLQASGNTIYF. CDR3 nucleotides: TGCGCCAGCAGCTTGCAAGCTTCTGGAAACACCATATATTTT.

This clonotype showed up just a few times. The rearrangement links TRBV5-1 to TRBJ1-4; D not resolved. Trimming took off 0 bases at V and 0 bases at J, with 9 bases between the two ends. Germline assignment: CDR1 SGHRS and CDR2 YFSETQ. The CDR3 runs to 16 residues. DNA for the CDR3: TGCGCCAGCAGCTTGGGGTCGGGCCCAACTAATGAAAAACTGTTTTTT. Translated, it gives CASSLGSGPTNEKLFF. The variable domain in full, with the rest retrieved from reference TRBV5-1 and TRBJ1-4, is KAGVTQTPRYLIKTRGQQVTLSCSPISGHRSVSWYQQTPGQGLQFLFEYFSETQRNKGNFPGRFSGRQFSNSRSEMNVSTLELGDSALYLCASSLGSGPTNEKLFFGSGTQLSVL.

There are a few counts of this clonotype. The chain links TRBV6-5 to TRBJ1-3; D is unresolved. V was cut by 8 bases and J by 4 bases, with 15 bases left in between. The CDR3 covers 14 residues. The V gene's germline CDR1 is MNHEY and CDR2 SVGAGI. The CDR3 protein is CASGDARQGNTIYF. CDR3 nucleotides: TGTGCCAGCGGTGATGCCAGGCAGGGAAACACCATATATTTT.

The gene calls are TRBV15 and TRBJ2-2, with TRBD1 identical over 7 bases. CDR1 LNHNV and CDR2 YYDKDF come from the germline V gene (reference sequence). With 8 bases clipped from V and 5 bases from J, the junction kept 5 bases outside the gene matches. The length of the CDR3 is 13 residues. The CDR3 DNA is TGTGCCACCGGCACAGGGGAGACCGGGGAGCTGTTTTTT. It codes for CATGTGETGELFF.

This clonotype was observed a few times. The V call is TRBV7-9, the J call TRBJ1-1; D unclear. The germline CDR1 and CDR2 sequences are SEHNR and FQNEAQ (reference sequence). Trimming took off 6 bases at V and 5 bases at J, with 16 bases between the two ends. The CDR3 is made up of 14 amino acids. CDR3 in DNA: TGTGCCAGCAGAGGTCAAGGCGGAGGGACTGAAGCTTTCTTT. Translated: CASRGQGGGTEAFF.

This clonotype showed up just a few times. The chain links TRBV12-3 or TRBV12-4 to TRBJ1-2, with D hard to call. The CDR3 has 12 residues. V was shortened by 0 bases and J by 6 bases, with 5 bases between the two germline ends. The CDR3 reads CASSLAGNGYTF. CDR3 DNA sequence: TGTGCCAGCAGTTTAGCCGGGAATGGCTACACCTTC.

This clonotype has only a few counts. The rearrangement links TRBV6-5 to TRBJ2-1; TRBD1 matches 7 bases. The CDR3 loop spans 17 amino acids. Germline V gives CDR1 MNHEY, CDR2 SVGAGI. The trim removed 2 bases at V and 3 bases at J, leaving 10 bases unmatched. Written as DNA, the CDR3 is TGTGCCAGCAGTTACCGGGCGTGGGGACAGAGCTACAATGAGCAGTTCTTC. This codes for CASSYRAWGQSYNEQFF.